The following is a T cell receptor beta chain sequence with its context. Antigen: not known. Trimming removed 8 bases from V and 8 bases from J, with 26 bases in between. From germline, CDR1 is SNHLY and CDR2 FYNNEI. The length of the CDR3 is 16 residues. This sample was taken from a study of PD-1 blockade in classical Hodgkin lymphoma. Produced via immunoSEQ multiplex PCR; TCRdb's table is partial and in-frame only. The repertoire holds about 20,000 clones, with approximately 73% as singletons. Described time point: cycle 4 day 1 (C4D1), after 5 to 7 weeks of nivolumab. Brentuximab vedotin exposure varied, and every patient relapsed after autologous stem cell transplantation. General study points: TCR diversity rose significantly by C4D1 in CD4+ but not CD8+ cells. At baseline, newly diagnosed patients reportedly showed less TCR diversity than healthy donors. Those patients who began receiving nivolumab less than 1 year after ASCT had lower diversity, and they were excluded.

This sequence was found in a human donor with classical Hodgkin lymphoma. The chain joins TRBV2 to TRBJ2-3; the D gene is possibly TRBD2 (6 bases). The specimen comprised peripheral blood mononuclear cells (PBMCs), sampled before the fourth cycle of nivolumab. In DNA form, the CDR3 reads TGTGCCAGCTACGGTCCGGGGGTTTTTTCACAAGGTACGCAGTATTTT. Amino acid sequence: CASYGPGVFSQGTQYF.